This T cell receptor (beta chain) was identified during a study of Ad26.COV2.S vaccination and SARS-CoV-2 variants. Study conclusions and caveats: Higher spike-specific TCR breadth was found in vaccine recipients than in placebo recipients. Substantial breadth was reported for post-vaccination spike-specific CD8+ and CD4+ T cells. Researchers cautioned that TCR breadth and depth analyses may have underestimated total T cell responses.

This CDR3 contains 15 residues. V was clipped by 2 bases and J by 0 bases, with 9 bases between them. Looked up from germline, CDR1 is SGHVS and CDR2 is FNYEAQ. The data were produced by immunoSEQ multiplex PCR, yet TCRdb's version contains in-frame clones alone and is incomplete. The top ten hold less than 6% of the sample, which has 150,000 to 200,000 clones, roughly 89% seen once. Remarks on this clone: Its antigen remains unidentified.

The rearrangement links TRBV7-6 to TRBJ2-3; D unresolved. The receptor's source is a human donor who had recovered from COVID-19. The source material was peripheral blood, sampled after recovery from COVID-19. The DNA for the CDR3 is TGTGCCAGCAGCTTATCACAGCTTAGCACAGATACGCAGTATTTT. Protein product: CASSLSQLSTDTQYF.